Shown below are 32 T cell receptor beta chains from a single sample sequenced in a study of control samples from healthy donors and cancer patients. TCRdb's copy holds only in-frame clones and misses some; the assay was immunoSEQ multiplex PCR. Of some 150,000 clones listed, nearly 96% are singletons. The specimen sequenced was blood. Receptors originate from a woman in her thirties in good health.

This rearrangement joins TRBV24-1 to TRBJ2-3, with D possibly TRBD1 on 6 matching bases. The CDR3 spans 16 residues. Germline CDR1 reads KGHDR; CDR2 reads SFDVKD. Between the trimmed V and J ends, which lost 7 bases and 4 bases, there was a span of 20 bases. The chain's CDR3 is CATREKGQHTPDTQYF. The CDR3 nucleotides read TGTGCCACCAGGGAAAAGGGACAACATACGCCAGATACGCAGTATTTT.

V gene TRBV3-1 (or the pseudogene TRBV3-2) combines with J gene TRBJ2-1; possible D gene TRBD2, 5 bases. The CDR3 spans 14 residues. The germline gives CDR1 LGHDT, CDR2 YNNKEL (reference sequence). Trimming removed 3 bases at V and 8 bases at J, with 14 bases between. CDR3 nucleotide sequence: TGTGCCAGCAGCCAGAGACTACCTAGGGATGAGCAGTTCTTC. It codes for CASSQRLPRDEQFF.

This clone showed up just once. The chain has TRBV2 and TRBJ2-7, with D unresolved. The germline V and J ends were trimmed by 6 bases and 2 bases, with 11 bases remaining between them. CDR1 is SNHLY and CDR2 is FYNNEI in the germline V gene. The CDR3 is made up of 13 amino acids. This chain's CDR3 is CASRPTRAYEQYF. The CDR3, as DNA: TGTGCCAGCAGGCCTACACGAGCCTACGAGCAGTACTTC.

The chain combines TRBV27 with TRBJ1-6, with D perhaps matching TRBD1 (5 bases). Between the trimmed V and J ends, which lost 8 bases and 7 bases, there was a span of 18 bases. This CDR3 has 15 residues. Germline values: CDR1 MNHEY, CDR2 SMNVEV (reference sequence). The CDR3 bases are TGTGCCAGCTCCTGGGGGTCAGTCTGGAATTCACCCCTCCACTTT. Amino acid sequence: CASSWGSVWNSPLHF.

This clone is a singleton in its sample. The V and J genes are TRBV28 and TRBJ1-1, with a tentative D call TRBD1 (5 bases). This CDR3 has 13 amino acids. CDR1 and CDR2 (germline): MDHEN, SYDVKM. Trimming removed 10 bases from V and 1 base from J, with 13 bases in between. In nucleotides, the CDR3 is TGTGCCACCTCCGGGGGTCGGAACACTGAAGCTTTCTTT. Protein sequence: CATSGGRNTEAFF.

This chain joins TRBV21-1 and TRBJ2-7; the table's D call TRBD2 went unverified against the DNA. TRBV21-1 is noted as a pseudogene. The CDR3 length is 13 residues. CDR3 sequence reads: CASSKAVECEQYF. The CDR3 nucleotides read TGTGCCAGCAGCAAAGCGGTTGAGTGCGAGCAGTACTTC.

The gene calls are TRBV6-6 and TRBJ1-6; the match to TRBD1 covers 12 bases. The CDR3 covers 18 residues. The V gene end was trimmed by 6 bases and the J gene end by 5 bases; junction bases not matched to a gene: 11. The germline V gene has CDR1 MNHNY and CDR2 SVGAGI (reference sequence). CDR3 nucleotides: TGTGCCAGCAGCCGACAAGGGACAGGGGGCGGAAATAATTCACCCCTCCACTTT. The encoded protein is CASSRQGTGGGNNSPLHF.

The chain has TRBV27 and TRBJ2-3, with a weak D call TRBD1 (5 bases). V lost 2 bases and J 0 bases, leaving 15 bases between the germline ends. Per the germline V gene, CDR1 is MNHEY and CDR2 is SMNVEV (reference sequence). The length of the CDR3 is 17 residues. The CDR3 nucleotides are TGTGCCAGCAGTTTACAAACCCCGACAGATAGCACAGATACGCAGTATTTT. This encodes CASSLQTPTDSTDTQYF.

This clone was detected only once. This rearrangement joins TRBV11-2 to TRBJ1-6, with D unclear. CDR3 length: 13 amino acids. Per germline, CDR1 SGHAT and CDR2 FQNNGV. The germline V and J ends were trimmed by 3 bases and 9 bases, with 9 bases remaining between them. CDR3 region: CASSFSGRSPLHF. The CDR3 DNA sequence: TGTGCCAGCAGCTTCTCGGGCCGTTCACCCCTCCACTTT.

The genes are TRBV28 and TRBJ1-4; TRBD1 is a possible D gene (5 bases). The germline CDR1 and CDR2 sequences are MDHEN and SYDVKM. Trimming pared 6 bases from V and 8 bases from J, leaving 13 bases between. The CDR3 extends over 13 amino acids. CDR3 bases: TGTGCCAGCAGCCGTGACAGCGGCGAAAAACTGTTTTTT. This gives the protein CASSRDSGEKLFF.

The CDR3 DNA follows: TGTGCCACCAGTGATTCAACAGGGAGATACAATGAGCAGTTCTTC. It specifies CATSDSTGRYNEQFF. V and J are TRBV24-1 and TRBJ2-1; the D gene is possibly TRBD1 (6 bases). Germline CDR1 reads KGHDR; CDR2 reads SFDVKD. V gave up 2 bases and J gave up 4 bases, with 11 bases separating them. The CDR3 contains 15 residues.

The chain couples TRBV18 to TRBJ2-6, with 8 positions matching TRBD2. The CDR3 totals 17 residues. Trimming removed 1 base from V and 1 base from J; junction bases left unmatched: 3. CDR1 is KGHSH, CDR2 LQKENI, per germline. The CDR3 region has the DNA TGTGCCAGCTCACCACTGACGGGGGGGTCTGGGGCCAACGTCCTGACTTTC. Translating it yields CASSPLTGGSGANVLTF.

This chain joins TRBV5-1 and TRBJ2-1; D perhaps matches TRBD2 (5 bases). Between the trimmed V and J ends, which lost 5 bases and 11 bases, there was a span of 23 bases. Germline CDR1 reads SGHRS; CDR2 reads YFSETQ. CDR3 length equals 15 residues. Written as DNA, the CDR3 is TGCGCCAGCAGGGAGGAGATAGCGAGAGGGCCTAAGCAGTTCTTC. The encoded protein is CASREEIARGPKQFF.

This clone came up a few times. V and J are TRBV7-9 and TRBJ2-7; D is ambiguous. Germline assignment: CDR1 SEHNR and CDR2 FQNEAQ (reference sequence). This CDR3 comprises 12 residues. V dropped 2 bases and J dropped 3 bases, with 5 bases sitting between them. The DNA for the CDR3 is TGTGCCAGCAGCTTAATGAACTACGAGCAGTACTTC. As protein: CASSLMNYEQYF. Full variable domain (remainder filled in from reference TRBV7-9 and TRBJ2-7): DTGVSQNPRHKITKRGQNVTFRCDPISEHNRLYWYRQTLGQGPEFLTYFQNEAQLEKSRLLSDRFSAERPKGSFSTLEIQRTEQGDSAMYLCASSLMNYEQYFGPGTRLTVT.

This chain connects TRBV20-1 to TRBJ1-1; D remains ambiguous. The CDR3 extends over 14 amino acids. The V and J ends lost 3 bases and 1 base respectively, with 12 bases between them. CDR1 is DFQATT, CDR2 SNEGSKA, per germline (reference sequence). The CDR3, as DNA: TGCAGTGCTAGTCATGGGGAGACGAACACTGAAGCTTTCTTT. Protein sequence: CSASHGETNTEAFF.

The V and J genes are TRBV6-5 and TRBJ1-1; D gene ambiguous. From germline, CDR1 is MNHEY and CDR2 SVGAGI. The V end was cut by 2 bases, the J end by 1 base, with 8 bases between. This CDR3 spans 14 amino acids. CDR3 coding DNA: TGTGCCAGCAGTTACCGGGGATGGAACACTGAAGCTTTCTTT. Protein: CASSYRGWNTEAFF.

The gene calls are TRBV12-5 and TRBJ1-5, with 7 bases aligning to TRBD1. The CDR3 is 15 amino acids. Trimming removed 7 bases from V and 8 bases from J; junction bases left unmatched: 14. CDR1 and CDR2 (germline): LGHNT, FRNRAP. This CDR3 is CASVYSRDRDEPQHF. In DNA, the CDR3 is TGTGCTAGTGTATACTCCCGAGACAGGGATGAGCCCCAGCATTTT.

This clone is a singleton in its sample. The chain combines TRBV9 with TRBJ2-5, with TRBD2 matching 8 bases. J lost 2 bases, V lost 4 bases, and 7 bases had no gene match. Germline V lookup: CDR1 SGDLS, CDR2 YYNGEE. CDR3 length: 15 amino acids. CDR3 amino acids: CASSSSGGRQETQYF. CDR3 coding DNA: TGTGCCAGCAGCTCCAGCGGGGGCCGACAAGAGACCCAGTACTTC.

This chain joins TRBV4-2 and TRBJ1-2; D is uncertain. The V and J ends lost 0 bases and 1 base respectively, with 12 bases between them. The CDR3 consists of 16 residues. Germline CDR1 is LGHNA and CDR2 is YNFKEQ. The CDR3 here is CASSQDSSSLNYGYTF. As DNA, the CDR3 is TGTGCCAGCAGCCAAGATAGTTCCAGTCTTAACTATGGCTACACCTTC.

The rearrangement uses TRBV19 and TRBJ1-4, with D tentatively TRBD1 (5 bases). The V gene's germline CDR1 is LNHDA and CDR2 SQIVND (reference sequence). The CDR3 spans 15 residues. Trimming took off 4 bases at V and 3 bases at J, with 12 bases between the two ends. As DNA, the CDR3 is TGTGCCAGTAGTACCACAGGATGGGCTAATGAAAAACTGTTTTTT. This codes for CASSTTGWANEKLFF.

V and J are TRBV10-2 and TRBJ2-5, with TRBD2 as a possible D gene (6 bases). Germline CDR1 is WSHSY and CDR2 is SAAADI. CDR3 length equals 13 residues. Trimming cost V 3 bases and J 7 bases, with 12 bases left between them. This CDR3 reads CASSEWDSSTQYF. The CDR3 DNA reads TGCGCCAGCAGTGAATGGGACTCATCGACCCAGTACTTC.

This clone was recorded once. The genes are TRBV28 and TRBJ1-1; D might be TRBD1 (6 bases). V lost 5 bases, J lost 6 bases, and 16 bases lay in between. CDR3 length equals 14 residues. CDR1 MDHEN and CDR2 SYDVKM come from the germline V gene. CDR3 in amino acids: CASSLYRVGAEAFF. The CDR3 DNA is TGTGCCAGCAGTCTCTACAGGGTGGGCGCTGAAGCTTTCTTT.

This chain links TRBV19 with TRBJ2-3, with no clear D. Germline-derived CDR1 and CDR2 are LNHDA and SQIVND (reference sequence). The V and J ends lost 11 bases and 5 bases respectively, with 20 bases between them. The CDR3 length is 14 residues. The CDR3 protein is CARTSATTEDTQYF. The CDR3 nucleotides are TGTGCCCGAACCTCCGCCACAACAGAAGATACGCAGTATTTT.

The V call is TRBV5-1, the J call TRBJ1-5; 8 positions agree with TRBD1. V lost 0 bases, J lost 4 bases, and 3 bases stayed unmatched. This CDR3 region has 15 residues. CDR1 is SGHRS, CDR2 YFSETQ, per germline. The CDR3 coding sequence is TGCGCCAGCAGCTTGGATTGGACAGGGAATCAGCCCCAGCATTTT. Encoded protein: CASSLDWTGNQPQHF.

The chain uses TRBV4-2 and TRBJ2-5; D might be TRBD1 (6 bases). The germline V and J ends were trimmed by 6 bases and 3 bases, with 11 bases remaining between them. Germline V gives CDR1 LGHNA, CDR2 YNFKEQ. The CDR3 length is 13 residues. DNA of the CDR3: TGTGCCAGCAGAGACACAGGGAAAGAGACCCAGTACTTC. Translation gives CASRDTGKETQYF.

The chain uses TRBV4-1 and TRBJ1-3; D possibly corresponds to TRBD1 (6 bases). V lost 1 base to trimming and J lost 3 bases, with 16 bases between them. The CDR3 totals 17 residues. In germline, CDR1 is MGHRA, CDR2 YSYEKL. CDR3 nucleotide sequence: TGCGCCAGCAGCCAAGGGAGGGGCGGGGGCAGTGGAAACACCATATATTTT. It codes for CASSQGRGGGSGNTIYF.

The rearrangement uses TRBV10-1 and TRBJ2-3; 10 bases match TRBD2. After removal of 3 bases from V and 2 bases from J, the junction contained 2 bases not matched to a gene. This CDR3 has 15 amino acids. In germline, CDR1 is WNHNN, CDR2 SYGVQD (reference sequence). The CDR3 nucleotides are TGCGCCAGCAGTGACCTAGCGGGAGTCACAGATACGCAGTATTTT. Its translation: CASSDLAGVTDTQYF.

This clone was detected only a few times. This rearrangement joins TRBV3-1 (or the pseudogene TRBV3-2) to TRBJ2-7; maybe TRBD2 (9 bases). V lost 4 bases to trimming and J lost 6 bases, with 16 bases between them. The CDR3 length is 14 residues. CDR1 and CDR2 from the germline V gene are LGHDT and YNNKEL (reference sequence). CDR3 region: CASSPPSGTGEQYF. CDR3 DNA sequence: TGTGCCAGCAGCCCCCCTAGCGGGACAGGCGAGCAGTACTTC.

The chain joins TRBV7-9 to TRBJ2-7; 7 bases align to TRBD1. V gave up 5 bases and J gave up 3 bases; unmatched junction bases: 4. Germline values: CDR1 SEHNR, CDR2 FQNEAQ (reference sequence). This CDR3 comprises 13 residues. CDR3 amino acids: CASSRGQIYEQYF. The CDR3 DNA reads as TGTGCCAGCAGCCGGGGACAGATCTACGAGCAGTACTTC.

In this sample, this clone turned up once. The chain has TRBV7-2 and TRBJ1-1; 7 nucleotides line up with TRBD1. Looked up from germline, CDR1 is SGHTA and CDR2 is FQGNSA. CDR3 length equals 13 residues. Germline trimming cut 5 bases from V and 5 bases from J; bases unmatched to any gene: 5. CDR3 DNA sequence: TGTGCCAGCAGCGTGTTACAGGGGACTGAAGCTTTCTTT. Translated, it gives CASSVLQGTEAFF.

The J gene is TRBJ2-5, the V gene TRBV3-1 (or the pseudogene TRBV3-2), with TRBD1 matching 10 bases. This CDR3 region has 16 residues. V was pared by 4 bases and J by 5 bases, with 10 bases of the junction left unmatched. Germline V gene data show CDR1 as LGHDT and CDR2 as YNNKEL (reference sequence). This chain's CDR3 is CASSRTGTGVDETQYF. The CDR3 nucleotides are TGTGCCAGCAGCCGAACCGGGACAGGGGTCGATGAGACCCAGTACTTC.

The CDR3 DNA reads TGCGCCAGCAGCTTGGGTAACGCTGAAGCTTTCTTT. It yields the protein CASSLGNAEAFF. The genes are TRBV5-1 and TRBJ1-1; D not certain. CDR3 size: 12 residues. V dropped 0 bases and J dropped 6 bases, with 6 bases sitting between them. Per the germline V gene, CDR1 is SGHRS and CDR2 is YFSETQ.